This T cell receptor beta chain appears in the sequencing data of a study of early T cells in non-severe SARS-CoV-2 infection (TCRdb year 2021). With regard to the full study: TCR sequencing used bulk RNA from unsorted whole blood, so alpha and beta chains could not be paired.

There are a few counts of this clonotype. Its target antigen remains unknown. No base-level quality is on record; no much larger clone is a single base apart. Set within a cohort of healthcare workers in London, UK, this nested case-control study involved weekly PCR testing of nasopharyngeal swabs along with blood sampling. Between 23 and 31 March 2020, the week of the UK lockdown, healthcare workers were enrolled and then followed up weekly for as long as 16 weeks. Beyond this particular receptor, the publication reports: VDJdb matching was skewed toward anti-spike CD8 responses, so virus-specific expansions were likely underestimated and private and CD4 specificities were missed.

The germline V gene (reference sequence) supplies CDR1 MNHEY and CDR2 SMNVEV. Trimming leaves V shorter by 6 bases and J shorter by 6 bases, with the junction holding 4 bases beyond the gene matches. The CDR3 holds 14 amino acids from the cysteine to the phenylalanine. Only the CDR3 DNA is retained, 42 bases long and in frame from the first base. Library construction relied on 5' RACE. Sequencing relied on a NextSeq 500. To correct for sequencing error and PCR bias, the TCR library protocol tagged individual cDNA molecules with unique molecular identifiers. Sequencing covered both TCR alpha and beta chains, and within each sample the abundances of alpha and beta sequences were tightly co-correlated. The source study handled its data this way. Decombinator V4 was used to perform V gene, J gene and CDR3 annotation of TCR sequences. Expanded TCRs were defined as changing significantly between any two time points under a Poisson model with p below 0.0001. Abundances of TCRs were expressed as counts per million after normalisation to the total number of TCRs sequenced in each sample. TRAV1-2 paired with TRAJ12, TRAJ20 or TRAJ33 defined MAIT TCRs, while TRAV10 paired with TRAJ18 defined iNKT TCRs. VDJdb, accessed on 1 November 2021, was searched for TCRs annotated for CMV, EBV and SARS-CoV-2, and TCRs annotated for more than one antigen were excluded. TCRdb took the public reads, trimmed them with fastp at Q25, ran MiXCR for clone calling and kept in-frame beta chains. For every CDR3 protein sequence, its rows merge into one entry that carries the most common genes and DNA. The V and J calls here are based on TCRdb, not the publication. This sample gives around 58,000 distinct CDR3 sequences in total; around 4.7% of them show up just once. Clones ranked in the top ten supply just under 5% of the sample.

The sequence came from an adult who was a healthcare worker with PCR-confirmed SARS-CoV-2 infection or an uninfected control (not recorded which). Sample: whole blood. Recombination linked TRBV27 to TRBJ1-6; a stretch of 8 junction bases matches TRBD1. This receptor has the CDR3 CASRSGQGNSPLHF. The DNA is TGTGCCAGCAGAAGTGGACAGGGTAATTCACCCCTCCACTTT.